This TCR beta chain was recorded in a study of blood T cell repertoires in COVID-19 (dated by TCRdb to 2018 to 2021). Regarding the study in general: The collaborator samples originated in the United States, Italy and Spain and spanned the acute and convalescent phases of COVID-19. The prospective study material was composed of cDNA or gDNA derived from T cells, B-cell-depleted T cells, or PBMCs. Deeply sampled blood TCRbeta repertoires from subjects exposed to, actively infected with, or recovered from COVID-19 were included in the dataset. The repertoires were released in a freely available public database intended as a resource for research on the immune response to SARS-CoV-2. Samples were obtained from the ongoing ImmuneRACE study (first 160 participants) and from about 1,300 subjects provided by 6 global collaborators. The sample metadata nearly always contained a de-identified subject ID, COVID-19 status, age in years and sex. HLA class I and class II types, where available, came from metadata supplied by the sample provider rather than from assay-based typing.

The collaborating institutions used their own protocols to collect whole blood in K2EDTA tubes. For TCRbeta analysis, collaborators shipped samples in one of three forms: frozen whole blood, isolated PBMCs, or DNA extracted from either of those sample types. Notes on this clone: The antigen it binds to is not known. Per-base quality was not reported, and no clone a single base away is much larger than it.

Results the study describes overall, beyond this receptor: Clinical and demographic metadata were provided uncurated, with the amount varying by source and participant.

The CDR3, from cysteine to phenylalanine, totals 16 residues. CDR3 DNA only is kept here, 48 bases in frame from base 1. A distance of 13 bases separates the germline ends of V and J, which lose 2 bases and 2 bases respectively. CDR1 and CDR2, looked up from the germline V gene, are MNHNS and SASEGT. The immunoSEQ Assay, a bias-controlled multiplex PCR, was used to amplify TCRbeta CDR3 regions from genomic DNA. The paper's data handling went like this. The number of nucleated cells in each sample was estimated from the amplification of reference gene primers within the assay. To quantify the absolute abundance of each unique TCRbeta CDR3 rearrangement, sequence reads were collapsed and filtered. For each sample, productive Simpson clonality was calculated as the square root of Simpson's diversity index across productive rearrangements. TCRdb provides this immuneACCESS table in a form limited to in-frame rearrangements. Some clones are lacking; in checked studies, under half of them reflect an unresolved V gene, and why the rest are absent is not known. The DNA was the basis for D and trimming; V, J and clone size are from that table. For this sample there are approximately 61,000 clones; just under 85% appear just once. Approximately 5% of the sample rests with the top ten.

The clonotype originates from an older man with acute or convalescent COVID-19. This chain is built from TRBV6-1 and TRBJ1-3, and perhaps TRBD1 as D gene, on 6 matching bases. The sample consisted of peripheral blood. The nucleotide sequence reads TGTGCCAGCAGTGAAATTGGAAACAGGGCTGGAAACACCATATATTTT. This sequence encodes CASSEIGNRAGNTIYF.